The sequence of this T cell receptor beta chain was determined in a study of blood T cell repertoires in COVID-19. Turning to the study itself: From T cells, B-cell-depleted T cells, or PBMCs came the material, which was cDNA or gDNA.

Germline CDR1 reads SEHNR; CDR2 reads FQNEAQ (reference sequence). The CDR3 consists of 14 residues. V was trimmed by 6 bases and J by 6 bases, leaving 17 bases between them. Authors' analysis steps: Amplification from reference gene primers served as the basis for estimated nucleated cell counts. Repertoires were generated with immunoSEQ multiplex PCR, while TCRdb's copy carries only in-frame clones and drops some. V, J and clone size are taken as reported in that table, and D and trimming were inferred from the DNA itself. The data contain around 100,000 clones, 80% of them singletons. The receptor was derived from a woman in her 70s with acute or convalescent COVID-19. This sequence joins TRBV7-9 and TRBJ1-1, with a weak D call TRBD1 (5 bases). The sequencing input was peripheral blood. The DNA for the CDR3 is TGTGCCAGCAGGACCGGCAGGGTAGGGGCTGAAGCTTTCTTT. It codes for CASRTGRVGAEAFF.